This note documents a single TCR beta chain sequence. Its antigen remains unidentified. Just one base apart from a much larger clone, this may be a read error. The data belong to a study of circulating CD8 cells and anti-PD-1 response in melanoma. Across the study: Six of 13 patients had prior targeted therapy or immunotherapy; seven did not.

The QIAseq Immune Repertoire TCR panel built the libraries from approximately 15 ng of total RNA. TCRdb re-derived calls from the reads in MiXCR, one entry per CDR3 protein. The sample contains under 600 distinct CDR3 sequences, approximately 6% of which appear only once. Whole-study results and caveats: TIGIT repertoires were least diverse, DNEG repertoires most diverse. Previously treated and treatment-naive patients were pooled together.

From live CD3+CD8+TCRalphabeta+ cells, four PD-1 and/or TIGIT subsets were sorted. J lost 4 bases, V lost 6 bases, and 10 bases had no gene match. Looked up from germline, CDR1 is MDHEN and CDR2 is SYDVKM. The CDR3 contains 15 residues. The clonotype originates from a human donor with melanoma. The source material was CD8+ T cells from PBMCs, sampled at baseline or after one month of anti-PD-1 therapy (not recorded which). This chain links TRBV28 with TRBJ1-2, with 8 positions matching TRBD1. Here the CDR3 DNA reads TGTGCCAGCAGCTCTGAAACCGGACAGGGCTATGGCTACACCTTC. Protein sequence: CASSSETGQGYGYTF.